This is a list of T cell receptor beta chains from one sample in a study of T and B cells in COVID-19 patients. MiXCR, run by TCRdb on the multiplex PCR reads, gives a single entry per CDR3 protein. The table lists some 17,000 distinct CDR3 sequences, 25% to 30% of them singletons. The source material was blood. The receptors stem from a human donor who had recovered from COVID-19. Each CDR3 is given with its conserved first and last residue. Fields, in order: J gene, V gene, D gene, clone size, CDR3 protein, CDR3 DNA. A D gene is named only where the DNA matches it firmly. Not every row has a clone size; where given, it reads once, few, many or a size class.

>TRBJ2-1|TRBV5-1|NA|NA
CASNTGGIGNEQFF
TGCGCCAGCAACACGGGGGGCATAGGCAATGAGCAGTTCTTC
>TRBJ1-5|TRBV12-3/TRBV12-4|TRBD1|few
CASSPQGKDQPQHF
TGTGCCAGCAGCCCACAGGGGAAAGATCAGCCCCAGCATTTT
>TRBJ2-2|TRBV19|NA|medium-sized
CASSTSVAGRELFF
TGTGCCAGTAGTACGTCGGTAGCTGGAAGGGAGCTGTTTTTT
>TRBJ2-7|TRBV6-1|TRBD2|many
CASSGLAGSMSQQYF
TGTGCCAGCAGTGGCCTAGCGGGATCCATGTCCCAGCAGTACTTC
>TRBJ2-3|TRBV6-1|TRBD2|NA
CASGRAGGDTQYF
TGTGCCAGCGGTCGAGCGGGGGGTGATACGCAGTATTTT
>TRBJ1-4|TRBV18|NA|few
CASSQSGSLNEKLFF
TGTGCCAGCTCACAATCAGGGTCACTTAATGAAAAACTGTTTTTT
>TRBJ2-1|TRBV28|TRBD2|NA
CATQSGTSGYNEQFF
TGTGCCACCCAATCCGGGACTAGCGGGTACAATGAGCAGTTCTTC
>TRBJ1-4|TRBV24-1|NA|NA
CATSEGQTEKLFF
TGTGCCACCAGTGAAGGACAGACCGAAAAACTGTTTTTT
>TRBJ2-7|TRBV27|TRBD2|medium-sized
CASSLDWTSLGEQYF
TGTGCCAGCAGTTTAGATTGGACTAGCCTAGGGGAGCAGTACTTC
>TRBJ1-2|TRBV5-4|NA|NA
CASSLDRPAAYGYTF
TGTGCCAGCAGCTTAGACAGGCCCGCCGCGTATGGCTACACCTTC
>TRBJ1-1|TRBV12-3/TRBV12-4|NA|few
CASRYDVDTEAFF
TGTGCCAGCAGATACGACGTGGACACTGAAGCTTTCTTT
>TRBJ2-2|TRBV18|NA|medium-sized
CASSWTRNTGELFF
TGTGCCAGCTCATGGACAAGAAACACCGGGGAGCTGTTTTTT
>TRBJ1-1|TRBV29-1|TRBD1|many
CSAQDRGMNTEAFF
TGCAGCGCCCAAGACAGGGGAATGAACACTGAAGCTTTCTTT
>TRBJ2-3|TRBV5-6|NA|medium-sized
CASSQQGPDTQYF
TGTGCCAGCAGCCAACAGGGCCCAGATACGCAGTATTTT
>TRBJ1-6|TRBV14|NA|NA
CASSLPGSNSPLHF
TGTGCCAGCAGCCTTCCGGGCTCTAATTCACCCCTCCACTTT
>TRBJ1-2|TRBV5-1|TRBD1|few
CASSFDGGQGLPGGYTF
TGCGCCAGCAGCTTTGACGGCGGACAGGGTCTACCGGGGGGCTACACCTTC
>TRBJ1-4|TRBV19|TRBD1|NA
CASSQPGQGDEKLFF
TGTGCCAGTAGTCAACCGGGACAGGGAGATGAAAAACTGTTTTTT
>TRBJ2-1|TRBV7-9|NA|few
CASSRVYNEQFF
TGTGCCAGCAGCCGTGTCTACAATGAGCAGTTCTTC
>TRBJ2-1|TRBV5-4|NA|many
CAWDAYNEQFF
TGTGCCTGGGACGCATACAATGAGCAGTTCTTC
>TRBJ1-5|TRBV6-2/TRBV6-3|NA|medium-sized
CASSSGFNGRMF
TGTGCCAGCAGTTCCGGTTTTAACGGAAGGATGTTT
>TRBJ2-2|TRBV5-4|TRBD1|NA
CASSLDDRGLRAGELFF
TGTGCCAGCAGCTTGGACGACAGGGGGCTGAGGGCCGGGGAGCTGTTTTTT
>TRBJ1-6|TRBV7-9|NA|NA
CASSLGTDNSPLHF
TGTGCCAGCAGCCTGGGGACGGATAATTCACCCCTCCACTTT
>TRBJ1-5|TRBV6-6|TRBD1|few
CASDSQGAGNQPQHF
TGTGCCAGCGACTCGCAGGGGGCCGGCAATCAGCCCCAGCATTTT
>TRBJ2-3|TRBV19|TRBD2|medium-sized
CASKVLAGGLPDTQYF
TGTGCCAGTAAGGTCCTAGCGGGAGGATTGCCAGATACGCAGTATTTT
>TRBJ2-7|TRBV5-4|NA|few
CASSLARDTLRAPYEQYF
TGTGCCAGCAGCTTGGCCCGGGACACCCTACGAGCGCCCTACGAGCAGTACTTC
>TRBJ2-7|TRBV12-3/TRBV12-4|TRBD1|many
CASSHPGQGAYEQYF
TGTGCCAGCAGTCACCCGGGACAGGGGGCCTACGAGCAGTACTTC
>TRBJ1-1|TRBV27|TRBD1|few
CASSFRRQGNTEAFF
TGTGCCAGCAGTTTCCGAAGACAGGGGAACACTGAAGCTTTCTTT
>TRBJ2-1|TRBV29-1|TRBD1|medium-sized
CSVEVGTGVYNEQFF
TGCAGCGTTGAAGTCGGGACAGGGGTTTACAATGAGCAGTTCTTC
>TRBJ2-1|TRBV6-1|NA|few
CASSGTDYNEQFF
TGTGCCAGCAGTGGAACCGATTACAATGAGCAGTTCTTC
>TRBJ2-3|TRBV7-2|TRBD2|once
CASSSSGTADTQYF
TGTGCCAGCAGTTCTAGCGGGACCGCAGATACGCAGTATTTT
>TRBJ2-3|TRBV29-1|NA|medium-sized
CSSTAVSRDTQYF
TGCAGCTCCACCGCGGTTTCACGAGATACGCAGTATTTT
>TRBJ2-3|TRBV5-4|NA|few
CASSSLSRAGTDTQYF
TGTGCCAGCAGCTCTTTGTCCCGGGCCGGCACAGATACGCAGTATTTT
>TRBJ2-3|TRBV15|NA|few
CATSEGVTDTQYF
TGTGCCACCAGTGAGGGGGTCACAGATACGCAGTATTTT
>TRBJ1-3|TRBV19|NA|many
CASTTRLSSGNTIYF
TGTGCCAGTACGACCCGATTAAGCTCTGGAAACACCATATATTTT
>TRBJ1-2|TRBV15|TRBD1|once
CATSSGTGPPVNGYTF
TGTGCCACCAGCTCCGGGACAGGGCCCCCTGTAAATGGCTACACCTTC
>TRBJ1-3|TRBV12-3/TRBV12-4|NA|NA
CASSLGRTGNTIYF
TGTGCCAGCAGTTTGGGCAGGACGGGAAACACCATATATTTT
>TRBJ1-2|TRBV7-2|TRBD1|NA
CASSRSQGNGYTF
TGTGCCAGCAGCAGGTCACAGGGGAATGGCTACACCTTC
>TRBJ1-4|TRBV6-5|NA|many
CASSFETRGEKLFF
TGTGCCAGCAGTTTTGAGACAAGGGGCGAAAAACTGTTTTTT
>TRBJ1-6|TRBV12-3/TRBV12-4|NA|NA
CASTTTRGGENSPLHF
TGTGCCAGCACCACTACGAGAGGGGGTGAGAATTCACCCCTCCACTTT
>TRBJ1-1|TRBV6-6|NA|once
CASSYSWGMNTEAFF
TGTGCCAGCAGTTACTCGTGGGGTATGAACACTGAAGCTTTCTTT
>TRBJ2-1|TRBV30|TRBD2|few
CAWGGVVAGVAEQFF
TGTGCCTGGGGGGGGGTGGTAGCGGGGGTTGCTGAGCAGTTCTTC
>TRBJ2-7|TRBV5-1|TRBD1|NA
CASSLEQGYEQYF
TGCGCCAGCAGCTTGGAACAGGGGTACGAGCAGTACTTC
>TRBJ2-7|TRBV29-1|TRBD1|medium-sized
CSVYRTGGDEQYF
TGCAGCGTTTATAGGACAGGGGGTGACGAGCAGTACTTC
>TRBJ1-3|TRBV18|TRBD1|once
CASSSGTAFSGNTIYF
TGTGCCAGCTCCTCCGGGACAGCCTTCTCTGGAAACACCATATATTTT
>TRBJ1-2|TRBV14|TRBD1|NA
CASSRDRETYGYTF
TGTGCCAGCAGCCGGGACAGGGAGACGTATGGCTACACCTTC
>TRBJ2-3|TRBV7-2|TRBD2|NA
CASSLGGAGVDTQYF
TGTGCCAGCAGCCTTGGGGGAGCGGGAGTAGATACGCAGTATTTT